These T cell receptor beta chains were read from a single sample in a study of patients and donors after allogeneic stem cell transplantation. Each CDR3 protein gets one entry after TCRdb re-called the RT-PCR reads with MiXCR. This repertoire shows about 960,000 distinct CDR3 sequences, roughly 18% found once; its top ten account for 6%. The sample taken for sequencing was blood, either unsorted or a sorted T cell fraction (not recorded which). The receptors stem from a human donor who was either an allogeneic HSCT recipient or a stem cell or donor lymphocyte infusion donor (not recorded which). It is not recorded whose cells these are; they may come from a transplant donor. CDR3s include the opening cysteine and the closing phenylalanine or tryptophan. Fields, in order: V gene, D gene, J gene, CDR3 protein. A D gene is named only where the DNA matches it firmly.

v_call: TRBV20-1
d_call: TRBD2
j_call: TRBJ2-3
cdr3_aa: CSALAGINLGTDTQYF

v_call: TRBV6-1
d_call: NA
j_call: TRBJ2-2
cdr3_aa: CASSPGLGTGELFF

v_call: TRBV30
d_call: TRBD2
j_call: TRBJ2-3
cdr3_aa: CAWSVDLAGGFADTQYF

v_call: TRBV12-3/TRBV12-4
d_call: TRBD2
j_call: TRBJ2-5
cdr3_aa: CASSLVAGAQETQYF

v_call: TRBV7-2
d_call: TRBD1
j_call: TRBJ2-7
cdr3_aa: CASSFSDRGLPYEQYF

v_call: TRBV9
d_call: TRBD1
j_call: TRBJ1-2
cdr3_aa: CASSDHRGEDYGYTF

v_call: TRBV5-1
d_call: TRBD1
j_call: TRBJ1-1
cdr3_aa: CASSLFGTGGRGTTEAFF

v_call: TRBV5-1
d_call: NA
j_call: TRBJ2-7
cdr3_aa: CASSLGTNPRSYEQYF

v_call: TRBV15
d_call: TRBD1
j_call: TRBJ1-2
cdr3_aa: CATTRRDSPYGYTF

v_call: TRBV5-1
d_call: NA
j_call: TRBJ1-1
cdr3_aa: CASSSSGQGTTEAFF

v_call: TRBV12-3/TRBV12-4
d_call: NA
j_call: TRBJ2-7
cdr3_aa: CASSPSGLPDEGHF

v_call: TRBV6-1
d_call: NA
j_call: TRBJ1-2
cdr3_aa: CASSNRDGAFYGYTF

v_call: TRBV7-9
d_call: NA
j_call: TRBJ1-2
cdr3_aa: CASSLIYTF

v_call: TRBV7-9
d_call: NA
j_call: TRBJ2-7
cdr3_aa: CASSLGQATHEQYF

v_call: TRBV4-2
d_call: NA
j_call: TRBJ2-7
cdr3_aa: CASSQAIVGFEQYF

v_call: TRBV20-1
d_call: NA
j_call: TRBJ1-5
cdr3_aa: CSARWGLEPQHF

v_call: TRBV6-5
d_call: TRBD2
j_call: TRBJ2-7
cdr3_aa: CASRREGEQYF

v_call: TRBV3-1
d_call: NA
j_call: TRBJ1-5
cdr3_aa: CASSQEWGRQPQHF

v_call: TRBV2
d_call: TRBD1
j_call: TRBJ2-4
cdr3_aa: CASSLDRDGIQYF

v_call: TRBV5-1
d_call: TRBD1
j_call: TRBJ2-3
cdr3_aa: CASSYFETGGADTQYF

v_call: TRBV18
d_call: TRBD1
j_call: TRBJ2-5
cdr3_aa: CASSRGTGAAETQYF

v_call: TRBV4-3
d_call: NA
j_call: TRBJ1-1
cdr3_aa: CASSQELGQGNTEAFF

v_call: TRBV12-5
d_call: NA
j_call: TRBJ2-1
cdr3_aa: CASGLVPTGQFF

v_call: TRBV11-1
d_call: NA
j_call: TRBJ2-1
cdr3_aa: CASSLDWDIREQFF

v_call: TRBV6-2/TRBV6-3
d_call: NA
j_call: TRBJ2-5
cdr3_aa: CAIRPWRGQETQYF

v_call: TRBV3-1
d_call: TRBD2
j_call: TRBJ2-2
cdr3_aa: CASSHDSSGRNGLYTGELFF

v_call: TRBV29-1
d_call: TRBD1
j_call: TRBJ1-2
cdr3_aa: CSVVAGGEKNYGYTF

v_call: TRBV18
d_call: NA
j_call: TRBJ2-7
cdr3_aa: CASSPNRQGYEQYF

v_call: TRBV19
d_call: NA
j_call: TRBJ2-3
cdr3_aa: CASSIDKGDTQYF

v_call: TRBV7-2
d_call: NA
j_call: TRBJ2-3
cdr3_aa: CASSLGQRTRTDTQYF

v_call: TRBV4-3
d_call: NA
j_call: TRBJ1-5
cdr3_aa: CASSQDKGGPQHF

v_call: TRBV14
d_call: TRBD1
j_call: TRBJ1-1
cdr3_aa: CASSQEWTGGVDEAFF

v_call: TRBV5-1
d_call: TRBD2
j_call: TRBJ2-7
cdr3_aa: CASSFGTSGGVYEQYF

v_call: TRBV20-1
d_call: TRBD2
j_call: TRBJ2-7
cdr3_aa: CSARDRLAGGYTSYEQYF

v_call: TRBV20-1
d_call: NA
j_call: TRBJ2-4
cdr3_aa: CSATTGNIQYF

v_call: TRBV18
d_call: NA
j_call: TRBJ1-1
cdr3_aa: CASSPVNEAFF

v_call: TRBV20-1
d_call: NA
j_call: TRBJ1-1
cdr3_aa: CSARDLKKSTEAFF

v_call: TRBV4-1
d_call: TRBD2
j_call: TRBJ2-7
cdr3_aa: CASSQVTSGRLYEQYF

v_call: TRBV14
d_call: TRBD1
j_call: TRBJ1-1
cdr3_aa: CASTLRQGVNTEAFF

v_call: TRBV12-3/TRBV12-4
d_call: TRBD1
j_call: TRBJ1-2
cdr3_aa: CASSLTRQGGSYGYTF

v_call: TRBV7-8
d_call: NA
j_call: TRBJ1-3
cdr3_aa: CASSRHPSSGNTIYF

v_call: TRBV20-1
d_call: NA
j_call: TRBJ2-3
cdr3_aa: CSARDEIATSTDTQYF

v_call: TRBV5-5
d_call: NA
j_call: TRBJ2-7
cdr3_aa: CASSFGMVYDEQYF

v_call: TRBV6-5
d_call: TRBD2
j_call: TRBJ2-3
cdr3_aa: CASSYSGGLAGTDTQYF

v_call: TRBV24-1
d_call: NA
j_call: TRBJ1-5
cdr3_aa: CATQRGGGQPQHF

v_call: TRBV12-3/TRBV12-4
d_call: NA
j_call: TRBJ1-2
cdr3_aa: CASSPQKPHGYTF

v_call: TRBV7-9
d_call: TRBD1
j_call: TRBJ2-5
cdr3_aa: CASSFGQGALQTQYF

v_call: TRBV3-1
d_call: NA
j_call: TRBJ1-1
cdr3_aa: CASSPRGGSTEAFF

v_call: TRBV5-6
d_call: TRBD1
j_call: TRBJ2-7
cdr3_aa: CASRSQGQGTYEQYF

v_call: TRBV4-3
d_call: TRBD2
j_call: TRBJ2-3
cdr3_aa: CASSQGISGGSTQYF